This TCR beta chain was profiled in a study of T cells expressing NK-cell markers. TCRdb re-analyzed the 5' RACE reads; it lists each CDR3 protein once, without DNA. This listing includes 350,000 to 500,000 distinct CDR3 sequences. In germline, CDR1 is MNHEY, CDR2 SVGEGT. This CDR3 spans 12 amino acids. The chain carries TRBV6-2 or TRBV6-3 and TRBJ1-1. The specimen sequenced was blood T cells: a sorted CD56 or NKG2C T cell subset, CD4+ or CD8+ T cells, or bulk PBMC T cells (not recorded which). The source is a woman between 18 and 70 years old in good health. The chain's CDR3 is CASRDLLLEAFF.